The subject of this entry is one T cell receptor beta chain. Its antigen is not identified. Here immunoSEQ multiplex PCR was the method, and the copy in TCRdb shows in-frame clones only, minus some. The sample lists some 35,000 clones; approximately 80% were seen once. These data belong to a study of OX40 agonist ivuxolimab in advanced cancers. In the study overall: Head and neck, renal cell, melanoma or hepatocellular carcinoma were the cancers that dose-escalation patients had. Participants averaged 60 years of age (range roughly 23 to 85) and were over 75% male.

Study results and limitations: CD4+ and CD8+ blood T cells expanded clonally by week 6 at 0.1 to 3.0 mg/kg. In CD8+ T cells, expanded clones were on average more numerous than in CD4+.

This CDR3 is built from 14 residues. Trimming took 3 bases from V and 2 from J; bases not matched to a gene: 0. CDR1 KGHSH and CDR2 LQKENI come from the germline V gene. This rearrangement joins TRBV18 to TRBJ1-4; 7 bases align to TRBD1. This TCR came from an adult with an advanced solid tumor such as melanoma, head and neck, liver or kidney cancer. Sequenced material: CD4+ or CD8+ T cells sorted from blood, taken in a trial of the OX40 agonist ivuxolimab. CDR3 sequence: CASSPGQTNEKLFF. DNA of the CDR3: TGTGCCAGCTCACCGGGACAGACTAATGAAAAACTGTTTTTT.